This is a list of T cell receptor beta chains from one sample in a study of cytomegalovirus exposure and HLA in healthy donors. Only in-frame clones appear in the TCRdb table, and some are missing; sequencing was by immunoSEQ multiplex PCR. The repertoire includes about 150,000 clones, 65% to 85% of them detected once, and 1% to 1.5% sits in the top ten. The sequenced material came from PBMCs. Every receptor here comes from a man in his fifties in good health and CMV-seropositive. The CDR3 runs from the conserved cysteine through the conserved F or W. A D gene is named only where the DNA matches it firmly. Only some rows state a clone size, as once, few, many or a class for expanded clones.

d_gene: TRBD2; j_gene: TRBJ2-5; v_gene: TRBV7-9; abundance: -; CDR3nt: TGTGCCAGCAGCTCACTACTAGCGGGGTCCCAGTACTTC; CDR3aa: CASSSLLAGSQYF
d_gene: -; j_gene: TRBJ1-1; v_gene: TRBV28; abundance: -; CDR3nt: TGTGCCAGCAGTTGGAGGACTGAAGCTTTCTTT; CDR3aa: CASSWRTEAFF
d_gene: TRBD1; j_gene: TRBJ2-5; v_gene: TRBV4-1; abundance: -; CDR3nt: TGCGCCAGCAGCCAAGAGAGGACAGGGGAAGAGACCCAGTACTTC; CDR3aa: CASSQERTGEETQYF
d_gene: TRBD1; j_gene: TRBJ1-4; v_gene: TRBV25-1; abundance: few; CDR3nt: TGTGCCAGCATGGAGGGGGCTTTGGAAAAACTGTTTTTT; CDR3aa: CASMEGALEKLFF
d_gene: TRBD2; j_gene: TRBJ2-5; v_gene: TRBV7-3; abundance: -; CDR3nt: TGTGCCAGCAGCTTAGGACTAGCGGGGGGGCTACAAGAGACCCAGTACTTC; CDR3aa: CASSLGLAGGLQETQYF
d_gene: -; j_gene: TRBJ1-4; v_gene: TRBV30; abundance: -; CDR3nt: TGTGCCTGGAGTGTAGGGAGTGCATCGAATGAAAAACTGTTTTTT; CDR3aa: CAWSVGSASNEKLFF
d_gene: -; j_gene: TRBJ2-5; v_gene: TRBV10-2; abundance: -; CDR3nt: TGCGCCAGCAGCGGGGGTGGGGAGACCCAGTACTTC; CDR3aa: CASSGGGETQYF
d_gene: -; j_gene: TRBJ2-5; v_gene: TRBV5-6; abundance: -; CDR3nt: TGTGCCAGCAGCTTCCGGGAGACCCAGTACTTC; CDR3aa: CASSFRETQYF
d_gene: TRBD2; j_gene: TRBJ2-4; v_gene: TRBV6-1; abundance: -; CDR3nt: TGTGCCAGCAGTGAAGTGGGACTAGCGGCTTCAAACATTCAGTACTTC; CDR3aa: CASSEVGLAASNIQYF
d_gene: -; j_gene: TRBJ1-1; v_gene: TRBV6-5; abundance: -; CDR3nt: TGTGCCAGCAGTTTCCCCGGCACTGAAGCTTTCTTT; CDR3aa: CASSFPGTEAFF
d_gene: -; j_gene: TRBJ1-5; v_gene: TRBV28; abundance: -; CDR3nt: TGTGCCAGCAGTTATGCGACAGACTTTAGCAATCAGCCCCAGCATTTT; CDR3aa: CASSYATDFSNQPQHF
d_gene: TRBD2; j_gene: TRBJ2-1; v_gene: TRBV4-2; abundance: -; CDR3nt: TGTGCCAGCAGCCAGGGTCAGGGAGGGATCAATGAGCAGTTCTTC; CDR3aa: CASSQGQGGINEQFF
d_gene: TRBD2; j_gene: TRBJ2-2; v_gene: TRBV5-1; abundance: once; CDR3nt: TGCGCCAGCAGCCTCTGGGGAGGGGATGGCACCGGGGAGCTGTTTTTT; CDR3aa: CASSLWGGDGTGELFF
d_gene: -; j_gene: TRBJ2-2; v_gene: TRBV4-1; abundance: -; CDR3nt: TGCGCCAGCAGCCTCCTAGAGGGCGACGGGGAGCTGTTTTTT; CDR3aa: CASSLLEGDGELFF
d_gene: TRBD1; j_gene: TRBJ1-1; v_gene: TRBV2; abundance: -; CDR3nt: TGTGCCAGCAGTGAAGACAGGGGGCGGGGTGAAGCTTTCTTT; CDR3aa: CASSEDRGRGEAFF
d_gene: -; j_gene: TRBJ2-7; v_gene: TRBV19; abundance: few; CDR3nt: TGTGCCAGTAGTATATTTGCGGGACTGAACTACGAGCAGTACTTC; CDR3aa: CASSIFAGLNYEQYF
d_gene: -; j_gene: TRBJ2-3; v_gene: TRBV6-5; abundance: -; CDR3nt: TGTGCCACCCACGGGGGAGTGGTGGATACGCAGTATTTT; CDR3aa: CATHGGVVDTQYF